This T cell receptor (beta chain) originates from a study of shared clonotypes between healthy human individuals. V lost 6 bases and J 7 bases, leaving 12 bases between the germline ends. The germline V gene encodes CDR1 SQVTM and CDR2 ANQGSEA. This CDR3 is 11 amino acids long. Nashville, Tennessee was home to all donors, who were Caucasian adults. Regarding the study as a whole: Only blood was sampled, and tissue TCR repertoires likely differ from blood ones.

On this clone itself: Its antigen is unidentified.

Genomic DNA of every subset was divided equally among multiple immunoSEQ plates. This table comes from immunoSEQ multiplex PCR, and its TCRdb copy is limited to in-frame clones, with some not included. Of hundreds of thousands of clones in the sample, roughly three quarters are singletons; the top ten hold around 12%. This receptor was taken from a woman aged 40 to 55 in good health. Some clones in this sample may be carry-over from other donors' samples. Material for sequencing was PBMCs. The V call is TRBV29-1, the J call TRBJ1-1; D uncertain. The CDR3 nucleotides are TGCAGCGTCCTAGGAGGTGGTGAAGCTTTCTTT. It specifies CSVLGGGEAFF.